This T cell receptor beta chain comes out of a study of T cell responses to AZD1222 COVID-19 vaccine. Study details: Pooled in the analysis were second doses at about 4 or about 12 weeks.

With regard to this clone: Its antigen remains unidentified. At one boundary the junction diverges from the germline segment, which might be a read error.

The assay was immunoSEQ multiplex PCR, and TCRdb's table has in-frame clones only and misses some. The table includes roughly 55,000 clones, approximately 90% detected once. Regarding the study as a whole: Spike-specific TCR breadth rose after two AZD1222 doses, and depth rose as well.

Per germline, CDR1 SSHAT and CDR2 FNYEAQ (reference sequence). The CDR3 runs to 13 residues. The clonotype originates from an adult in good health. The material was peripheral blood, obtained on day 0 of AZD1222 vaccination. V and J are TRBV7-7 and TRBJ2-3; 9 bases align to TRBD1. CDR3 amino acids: CASSLALRDRVYF. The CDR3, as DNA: TGTGCTAGCAGCTTAGCCCTACGGGACAGGGTGTATTTT. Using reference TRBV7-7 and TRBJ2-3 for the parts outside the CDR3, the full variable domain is GAGVSQSPRYKVTKRGQDVTLRCDPISSHATLYWYQQALGQGPEFLTYFNYEAQPDKSGLPSDRFSAERPEGSISTLTIQRTEQRDSAMYRCASSLALRDRVYFGPGTRLTVL.